This TCR beta chain was observed in a study of blood T cell repertoires in COVID-19. In the original processing: From reference gene primer amplification, estimates of nucleated cell counts were derived. Profiling relied on immunoSEQ multiplex PCR, and the TCRdb table lists in-frame clones only, not all of them. D and trimming come from the DNA, and the V and J calls and clone size come from that table. The table shows some 300,000 clones, with roughly 80% occurring only once. Trimming removed 10 bases from V and 6 bases from J, with 19 bases in between. CDR3 length: 13 residues. Germline assignment: CDR1 SNHLY and CDR2 FYNNEI.

The sequenced sample consisted of peripheral blood. The receptor was derived from a woman aged 50 to 60 with active or convalescent COVID-19. The chain is built from TRBV2 and TRBJ2-7; D perhaps matches TRBD2 (6 bases). Here the CDR3 DNA reads TGTGCCACTTCTGGGAGGCCGAGGGGCGAGCAGTACTTC. Translation: CATSGRPRGEQYF.